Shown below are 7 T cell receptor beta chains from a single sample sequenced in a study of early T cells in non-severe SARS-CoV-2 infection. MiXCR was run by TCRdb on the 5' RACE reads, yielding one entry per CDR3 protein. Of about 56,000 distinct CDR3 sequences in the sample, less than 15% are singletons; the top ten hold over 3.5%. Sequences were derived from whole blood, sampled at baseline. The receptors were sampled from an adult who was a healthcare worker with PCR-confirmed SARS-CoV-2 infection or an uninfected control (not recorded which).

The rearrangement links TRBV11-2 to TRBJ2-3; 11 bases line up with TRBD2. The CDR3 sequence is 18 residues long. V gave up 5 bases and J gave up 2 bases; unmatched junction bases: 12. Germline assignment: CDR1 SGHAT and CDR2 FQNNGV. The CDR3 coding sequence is TGTGCCAGCAGCCCCAGAGGGGGACTAGCGGTCCACACAGATACGCAGTATTTT. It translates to CASSPRGGLAVHTDTQYF.

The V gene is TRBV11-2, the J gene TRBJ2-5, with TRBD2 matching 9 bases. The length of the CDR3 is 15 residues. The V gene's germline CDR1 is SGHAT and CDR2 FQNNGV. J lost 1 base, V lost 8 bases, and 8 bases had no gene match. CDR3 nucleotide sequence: TGTGCCAGCGGACCTAGCGGGAAGGGCCAAGAGACCCAGTACTTC. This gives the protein CASGPSGKGQETQYF.

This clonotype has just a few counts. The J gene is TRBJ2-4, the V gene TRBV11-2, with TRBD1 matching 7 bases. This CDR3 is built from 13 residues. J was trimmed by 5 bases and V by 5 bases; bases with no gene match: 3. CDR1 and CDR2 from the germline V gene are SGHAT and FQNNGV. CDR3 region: CASSPGTENIQYF. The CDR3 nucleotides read TGTGCCAGCAGCCCCGGGACAGAAAACATTCAGTACTTC.

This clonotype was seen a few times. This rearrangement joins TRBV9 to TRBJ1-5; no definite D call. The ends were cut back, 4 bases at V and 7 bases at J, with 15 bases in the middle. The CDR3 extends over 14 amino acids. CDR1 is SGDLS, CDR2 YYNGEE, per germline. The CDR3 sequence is CASSISAGGQPQHF. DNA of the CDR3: TGTGCCAGCAGCATCTCAGCTGGCGGGCAGCCCCAGCATTTT.

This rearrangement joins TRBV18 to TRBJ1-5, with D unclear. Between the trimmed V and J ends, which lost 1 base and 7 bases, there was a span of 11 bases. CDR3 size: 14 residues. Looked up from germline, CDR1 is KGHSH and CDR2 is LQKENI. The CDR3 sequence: CASSPQALGQPQHF. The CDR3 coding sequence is TGTGCCAGCTCACCACAGGCCCTGGGGCAGCCCCAGCATTTT.

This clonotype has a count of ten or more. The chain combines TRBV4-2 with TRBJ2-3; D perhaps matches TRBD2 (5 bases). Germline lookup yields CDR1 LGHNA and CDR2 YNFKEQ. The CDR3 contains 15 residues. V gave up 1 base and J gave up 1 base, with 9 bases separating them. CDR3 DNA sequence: TGTGCCAGCAGCCAAGGGGATAGCGGCACAGATACGCAGTATTTT. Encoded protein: CASSQGDSGTDTQYF.

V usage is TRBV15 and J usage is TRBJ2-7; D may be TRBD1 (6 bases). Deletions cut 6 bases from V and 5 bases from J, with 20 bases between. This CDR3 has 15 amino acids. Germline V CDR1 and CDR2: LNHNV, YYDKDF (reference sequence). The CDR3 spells CATRSLGGDPHEQYF. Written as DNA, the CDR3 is TGTGCCACCAGATCTTTAGGGGGAGATCCCCACGAGCAGTACTTC.